This record concerns one T cell receptor beta chain sequence. The target antigen is unknown. This sample stems from a study of cytomegalovirus exposure and HLA in healthy donors. The PCR had 60 Vbeta and 13 Jbeta primers. Original processing notes: In a later analysis, of 84 million or so unique beta chains, about 11 million appeared in at least two donors. Produced via immunoSEQ multiplex PCR; TCRdb's table is partial and in-frame only. V, J and clone size are those of that table, while D and trimming were read from the DNA. Here the sample spans under 200,000 clones, around 79% being singletons. Germline-derived CDR1 and CDR2 are MNHEY and SVGAGI. This CDR3 comprises 15 residues. The V gene lost 6 bases and the J gene lost 4 bases, with 18 bases spanning the gap. Study observations and caveats: Investigators reported more than 150 TCR beta chains as tied to cytomegalovirus.

Sequencing was performed on PBMCs. The chain has TRBV6-5 and TRBJ1-2, with D perhaps TRBD1 (6 bases). The clonotype originates from a man aged 18 to 30 in good health and CMV-seronegative. The CDR3: CASRPGGGESYGYTF. CDR3 nucleotides: TGTGCCAGCAGGCCTGGGGGGGGCGAGAGCTATGGCTACACCTTC.